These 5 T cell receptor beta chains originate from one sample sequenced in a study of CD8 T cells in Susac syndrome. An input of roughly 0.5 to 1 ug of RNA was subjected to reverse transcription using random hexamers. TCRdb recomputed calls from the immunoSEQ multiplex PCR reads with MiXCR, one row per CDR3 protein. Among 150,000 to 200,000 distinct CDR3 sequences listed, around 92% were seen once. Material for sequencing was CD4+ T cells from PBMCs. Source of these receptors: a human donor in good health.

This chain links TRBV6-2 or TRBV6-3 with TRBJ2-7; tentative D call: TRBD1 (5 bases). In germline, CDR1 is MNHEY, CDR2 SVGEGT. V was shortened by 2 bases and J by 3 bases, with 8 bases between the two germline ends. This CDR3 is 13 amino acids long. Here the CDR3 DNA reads TGTGCCAGCAGTTACGACAGTGACTACGAGCAGTACTTC. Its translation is CASSYDSDYEQYF.

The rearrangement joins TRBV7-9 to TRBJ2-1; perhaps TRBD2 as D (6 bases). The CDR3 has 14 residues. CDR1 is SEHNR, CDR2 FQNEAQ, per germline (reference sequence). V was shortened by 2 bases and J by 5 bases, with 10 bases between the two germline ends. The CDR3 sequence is CASSLQGGNNEQFF. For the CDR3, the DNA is TGTGCCAGCAGCTTACAGGGAGGCAACAATGAGCAGTTCTTC.

CDR3 nucleotides: TGTGCCAGCAGCTTAGCAAATCCACAGGGGGCTGGCTATGGCTACACCTTC. Translating gives CASSLANPQGAGYGYTF. J is TRBJ1-2 and V is TRBV7-2; 9 bases are shared with TRBD1. Unmatched junction bases numbered 9, after V lost 0 bases and J lost 4 bases. CDR1 is SGHTA, CDR2 FQGNSA, per germline. The CDR3 has 17 residues.

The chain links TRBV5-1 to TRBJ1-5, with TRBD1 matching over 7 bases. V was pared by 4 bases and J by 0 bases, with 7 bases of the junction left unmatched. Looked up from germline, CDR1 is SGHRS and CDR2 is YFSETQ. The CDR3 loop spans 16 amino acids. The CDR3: CASSPGDSISNQPQHF. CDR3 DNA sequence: TGCGCCAGCAGCCCGGGGGACAGTATTAGCAATCAGCCCCAGCATTTT.

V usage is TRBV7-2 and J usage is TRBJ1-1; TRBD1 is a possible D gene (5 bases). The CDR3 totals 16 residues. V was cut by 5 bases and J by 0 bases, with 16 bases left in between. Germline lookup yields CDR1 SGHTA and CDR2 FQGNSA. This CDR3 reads CASSPGRILMNTEAFF. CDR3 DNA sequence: TGTGCCAGCAGCCCGGGACGGATTCTCATGAACACTGAAGCTTTCTTT. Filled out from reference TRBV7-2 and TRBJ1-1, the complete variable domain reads GAGVSQSPSNKVTEKGKDVELRCDPISGHTALYWYRQSLGQGLEFLIYFQGNSAPDKSGLPSDRFSAERTGGSVSTLTIQRTQQEDSAVYLCASSPGRILMNTEAFFGQGTRLTVV.